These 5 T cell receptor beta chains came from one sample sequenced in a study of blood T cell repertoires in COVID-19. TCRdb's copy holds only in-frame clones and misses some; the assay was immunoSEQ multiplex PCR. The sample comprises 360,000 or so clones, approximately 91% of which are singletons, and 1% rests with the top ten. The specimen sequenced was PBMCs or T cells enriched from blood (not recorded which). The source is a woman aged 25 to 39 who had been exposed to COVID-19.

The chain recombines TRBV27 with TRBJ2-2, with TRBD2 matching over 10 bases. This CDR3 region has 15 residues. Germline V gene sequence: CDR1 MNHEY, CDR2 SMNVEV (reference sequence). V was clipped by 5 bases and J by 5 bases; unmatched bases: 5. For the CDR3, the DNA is TGTGCCAGCAGTCGAGCGGGAGGGCTGACCGGGGAGCTGTTTTTT. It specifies CASSRAGGLTGELFF.

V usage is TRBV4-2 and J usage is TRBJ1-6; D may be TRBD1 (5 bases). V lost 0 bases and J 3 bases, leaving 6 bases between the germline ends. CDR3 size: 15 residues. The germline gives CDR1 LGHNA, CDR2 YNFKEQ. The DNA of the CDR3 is TGTGCCAGCAGCCAAGACAGGGTCTATAATTCACCCCTCCACTTT. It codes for CASSQDRVYNSPLHF.

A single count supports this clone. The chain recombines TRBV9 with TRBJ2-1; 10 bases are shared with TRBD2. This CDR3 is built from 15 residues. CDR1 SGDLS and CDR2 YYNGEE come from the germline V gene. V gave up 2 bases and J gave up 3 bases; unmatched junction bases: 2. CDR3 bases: TGTGCCAGCAGCGTGGGACTAGCGAGCTACAATGAGCAGTTCTTC. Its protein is CASSVGLASYNEQFF.

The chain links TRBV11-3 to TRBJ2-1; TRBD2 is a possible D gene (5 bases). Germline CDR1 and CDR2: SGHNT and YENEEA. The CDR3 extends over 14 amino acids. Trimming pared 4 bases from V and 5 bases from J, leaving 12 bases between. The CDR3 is CASSYRLRDNEQFF. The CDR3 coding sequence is TGTGCCAGCAGCTACCGACTAAGGGACAATGAGCAGTTCTTC. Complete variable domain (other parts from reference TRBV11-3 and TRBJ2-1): EAGVVQSPRYKIIEKKQPVAFWCNPISGHNTLYWYLQNLGQGPELLIRYENEEAVDDSQLPKDRFSAERLKGVDSTLKIQPAELGDSAVYLCASSYRLRDNEQFFGPGTRLTVL.

The CDR3 protein is CARSLGGGGDSNQPQHF. DNA of the CDR3: TGTGCCAGAAGCTTAGGGGGCGGGGGAGATAGCAATCAGCCCCAGCATTTT. The chain couples TRBV7-5 to TRBJ1-5. TRBV7-5 is marked as a pseudogene. This CDR3 is built from 17 residues.